This section outlines one TCR beta chain sequence together with its context. As processed by the authors: Amplification of reference gene primers was used by the study to estimate nucleated cell counts. Profiling relied on immunoSEQ multiplex PCR, and the TCRdb table lists in-frame clones only, not all of them. The V and J calls and clone size come from that table; D and trimming were worked out from the DNA. The table lists roughly 60,000 clones, around four fifths of them singletons. The data belong to a study of blood T cell repertoires in COVID-19. Background on the study: PBMCs, B-cell-depleted T cells, or T cells were the source of the cDNA or gDNA that made up the material.

The sequencing input was peripheral blood. The sequence came from a man in his sixties with acute or convalescent COVID-19.

CDR3 amino acids: CSVETTNYGYTF. The CDR3 DNA reads as TGCAGCGTTGAGACAACTAACTATGGCTACACCTTC. The chain is built from TRBV29-1 and TRBJ1-2; D unclear. CDR3 size: 12 residues. Germline CDR1 SQVTM, CDR2 ANQGSEA. V was cut by 3 bases and J by 0 bases, with 5 bases left in between.